The 20 T cell receptor beta chains below come from one sample, sequenced in a study of cytomegalovirus exposure and HLA in healthy donors. Primers for the PCR totalled 60 Vbeta and 13 Jbeta. Produced via immunoSEQ multiplex PCR; TCRdb's table is partial and in-frame only. Of 200,000 to 250,000 clones listed, 75% to 85% are singletons. Sequencing was performed on PBMCs. The origin of the receptors is a middle-aged woman in good health and CMV-seronegative.

V gene TRBV6-1 combines with J gene TRBJ2-7; a weak D match, TRBD1 (5 bases). This CDR3 region has 15 residues. CDR1 is MNHNS and CDR2 is SASEGT in the germline V gene. Trimming took 6 bases from V and 4 from J, leaving 19 bases between them. Here the CDR3 reads CASRPTVVKGYEQYF. The CDR3 DNA reads TGTGCCAGCAGACCCACAGTAGTGAAGGGGTACGAGCAGTACTTC.

This chain uses TRBV7-9 with TRBJ2-1, with D perhaps matching TRBD1 (6 bases). V was clipped by 0 bases and J by 4 bases, with 7 bases between them. Germline assignment: CDR1 SEHNR and CDR2 FQNEAQ (reference sequence). The CDR3 has 14 amino acids. The CDR3 sequence: CASSLAGAYNEQFF. The DNA of the CDR3 is TGTGCCAGCAGCTTAGCGGGGGCATACAATGAGCAGTTCTTC.

The genes are TRBV2 and TRBJ2-5; maybe TRBD2 (5 bases). The J call is in doubt because the DNA end fits TRBJ2-7 better. The CDR3 runs to 14 residues. Germline V gene sequence: CDR1 SNHLY, CDR2 FYNNEI. The CDR3 DNA sequence: TGTGCCAGCAGTGTGGTTACTAGCTCCTACGAGCAGTACTTC. It encodes CASSVVTSSYEQYF.

The genes are TRBV13 and TRBJ1-1; D gene uncertain. Trimming left V 5 bases short and J 3 bases short, with 13 bases between. The CDR3 is 14 amino acids. CDR1 is PRHDT, CDR2 FYEKMQ, per germline (reference sequence). The CDR3, as DNA: TGTGCCAGCAGCCCTTGGGGAGGGTACACTGAAGCTTTCTTT. This gives the protein CASSPWGGYTEAFF.

This clone was recorded only once. The J gene is TRBJ1-4, the V gene TRBV19; D unresolved. Per germline, CDR1 LNHDA and CDR2 SQIVND (reference sequence). This CDR3 has 14 amino acids. Trimming took off 5 bases at V and 7 bases at J, with 14 bases between the two ends. The CDR3 sequence: CASSQDYRGEKLFF. The CDR3 DNA sequence: TGTGCCAGTAGTCAAGACTACCGTGGTGAAAAACTGTTTTTT.

The chain joins TRBV6-1 to TRBJ1-2; 7 nucleotides line up with TRBD1. The CDR3 loop spans 15 amino acids. Germline trimming cut 2 bases from V and 1 base from J; bases unmatched to any gene: 4. Germline V gene sequence: CDR1 MNHNS, CDR2 SASEGT. DNA of the CDR3: TGTGCCAGCAGTGAACCGGGACAGAGTAACTATGGCTACACCTTC. Protein sequence: CASSEPGQSNYGYTF.

The chain couples TRBV6-5 to TRBJ1-2, with a tentative D call TRBD1 (5 bases). V was shortened by 6 bases and J by 7 bases, with 15 bases between the two germline ends. Germline values: CDR1 MNHEY, CDR2 SVGAGI. The CDR3 length is 13 residues. DNA of the CDR3: TGTGCCAGCAGACCCCAGGGTTTGGGTGGCTACACCTTC. The encoded protein is CASRPQGLGGYTF.

The chain carries TRBV5-6 and TRBJ1-1; 9 bases map to TRBD1. The CDR3 length is 15 residues. V shed 4 bases, J shed 1 base, and the junction held 5 bases outside the gene matches. CDR1 SGHDT and CDR2 YYEEEE come from the germline V gene. Here the CDR3 reads CASSGTGKGNTEAFF. The CDR3 DNA is TGTGCCAGCAGCGGGACAGGGAAAGGGAACACTGAAGCTTTCTTT.

The chain combines TRBV30 with TRBJ2-5, with unresolved D. V was pared by 3 bases and J by 0 bases, with 14 bases between. The CDR3 has 15 residues. Germline lookup yields CDR1 GTSNPN and CDR2 SVGIG (reference sequence). The CDR3 region is CAWSPRSWYQETQYF. CDR3 nucleotide sequence: TGTGCCTGGAGCCCGCGGAGCTGGTACCAAGAGACCCAGTACTTC.

V is TRBV6-1 and J is TRBJ2-5; no firm D call. CDR1 is MNHNS, CDR2 SASEGT, per germline. Trimming took off 3 bases at V and 5 bases at J, with 4 bases between the two ends. The CDR3 runs 11 residues. The DNA of the CDR3 is TGTGCCAGCAGTGACCGGGAGACCCAGTACTTC. Its translation is CASSDRETQYF.

To note about this clone: Mismatch with germline at one junction end may stem from a read error. The chain carries TRBV4-1 and TRBJ2-7; perhaps TRBD2 as D (6 bases). Germline CDR1 reads MGHRA; CDR2 reads YSYEKL. The length of the CDR3 is 15 residues. The CDR3 DNA reads TGCGCCAACAGCCCGATCGGGCGGAGGGGCTACGAGCAGTACTTC. Translating it yields CANSPIGRRGYEQYF.

V and J are TRBV15 and TRBJ1-3, with D possibly TRBD1 on 5 matching bases. V was trimmed by 3 bases and J by 0 bases, leaving 12 bases between them. This CDR3 comprises 16 residues. Germline values: CDR1 LNHNV, CDR2 YYDKDF (reference sequence). Written as DNA, the CDR3 is TGTGCCACCAGCAGGTTACAGGCCTCCTCTGGAAACACCATATATTTT. It yields the protein CATSRLQASSGNTIYF. The complete variable domain, with remaining parts taken from reference TRBV15 and TRBJ1-3, reads DAMVIQNPRYQVTQFGKPVTLSCSQTLNHNVMYWYQQKSSQAPKLLFHYYDKDFNNEADTPDNFQSRRPNTSFCFLDIRSPGLGDTAMYLCATSRLQASSGNTIYFGEGSWLTVV.

Only one count was recorded for this clone. The V and J genes are TRBV15 and TRBJ1-5, with 10 bases fitting TRBD1. V was pared by 1 base and J by 2 bases, with 8 bases of the junction left unmatched. The CDR3 runs to 18 residues. Germline-derived CDR1 and CDR2 are LNHNV and YYDKDF (reference sequence). As DNA, the CDR3 is TGTGCCACCAGCAGAGGACAGGGGGCCCCGGGGGGCAATCAGCCCCAGCATTTT. Encoded protein: CATSRGQGAPGGNQPQHF.

The chain employs TRBV19 and TRBJ2-7; 10 positions agree with TRBD1. The length of the CDR3 is 15 residues. V was pared by 5 bases and J by 2 bases, with 6 bases of the junction left unmatched. Germline lookup yields CDR1 LNHDA and CDR2 SQIVND (reference sequence). CDR3: CASSPGTGAPYEQYF. The CDR3 nucleotides are TGTGCCAGTAGTCCCGGGACAGGGGCTCCCTACGAGCAGTACTTC.

The chain is built from TRBV7-8 and TRBJ1-1, with a possible D match to TRBD1 (6 bases). The CDR3 extends over 14 amino acids. Germline loops: CDR1 SGHVS, CDR2 FQNEAQ. The germline V and J ends were trimmed by 6 bases and 1 base, with 12 bases remaining between them. The CDR3 reads CASRASDRNTEAFF. The CDR3 DNA sequence: TGTGCCAGCAGAGCCTCGGACAGGAACACTGAAGCTTTCTTT.

J is TRBJ2-1 and V is TRBV25-1, with 9 positions matching TRBD2. The germline gives CDR1 MGHDK, CDR2 SYGVNS. CDR3 length: 12 amino acids. The V segment lost 2 bases and the J segment 13 bases; nucleotides outside the gene matches: 3. The CDR3 coding sequence is TGTGCCAGCAGTGAACCTAGCGGGGCCCAGTTCTTC. Amino acids: CASSEPSGAQFF.

The chain couples TRBV4-2 to TRBJ2-7; D is ambiguous. V dropped 4 bases and J dropped 6 bases, with 10 bases sitting between them. CDR1 and CDR2 from the germline V gene are LGHNA and YNFKEQ. The CDR3 runs to 12 residues. CDR3 region: CASSPGSSEQYF. DNA for the CDR3: TGTGCCAGCAGCCCGGGTAGCAGCGAGCAGTACTTC.

The chain has TRBV30 and TRBJ1-1; no clear D gene. Trimming left V 0 bases short and J 6 bases short, with 11 bases between. CDR3 length: 13 amino acids. Looked up from germline, CDR1 is GTSNPN and CDR2 is SVGIG (reference sequence). CDR3 nucleotides: TGTGCCTGGAGTGTTACCTGGGCTTCTGAAGCTTTCTTT. As protein: CAWSVTWASEAFF.

The chain uses TRBV30 and TRBJ2-7, with 15 bases identical to TRBD2. The CDR3 is 16 residues long. Per germline, CDR1 GTSNPN and CDR2 SVGIG (reference sequence). Unmatched junction bases numbered 3, after V lost 3 bases and J lost 0 bases. The CDR3 nucleotides are TGTGCCTGGAGCGGGACTAGCGGGAGGAGCTCCTACGAGCAGTACTTC. Its protein product is CAWSGTSGRSSYEQYF.

This clone came up a few times. The chain links TRBV30 to TRBJ2-7; 7 bases agree with TRBD1. The CDR3 is 11 amino acids. With V trimmed by 4 bases and J by 6 bases, 3 bases remained unmatched. From germline, CDR1 is GTSNPN and CDR2 SVGIG (reference sequence). CDR3 DNA sequence: TGTGCCTGGACAGACAGGGTCGAGCAGTACTTC. This sequence encodes CAWTDRVEQYF.